The entry below gives a single T cell receptor (beta chain) sequence along with its context. TCRdb keeps only in-frame clones here, not all; method: immunoSEQ multiplex PCR. The repertoire holds roughly 29,000 clones, with about 90% as singletons. This CDR3 region has 16 residues. Germline V CDR1 and CDR2: SGHDT, YYEEEE. The V and J ends lost 3 bases and 3 bases respectively, with 18 bases between them. The data are from a study of regulatory and conventional T cells in RAG deficiency. Regulatory T cells were sorted from blood as CD4+ CD25-high CD127-low cells. Another study also made use of these data, one on regulatory T cells. That work states: Amplification used 52 TRBV primers and 13 TRBJ primers.

The sequence was collected from a human donor in good health. The chain is built from TRBV5-6 and TRBJ1-1; D call uncertain. The sample taken for sequencing was Tregs sorted from blood. The CDR3 DNA follows: TGTGCCAGCAGCTGGGATACGATGGAGGGTGACACTGAAGCTTTCTTT. This gives the protein CASSWDTMEGDTEAFF.